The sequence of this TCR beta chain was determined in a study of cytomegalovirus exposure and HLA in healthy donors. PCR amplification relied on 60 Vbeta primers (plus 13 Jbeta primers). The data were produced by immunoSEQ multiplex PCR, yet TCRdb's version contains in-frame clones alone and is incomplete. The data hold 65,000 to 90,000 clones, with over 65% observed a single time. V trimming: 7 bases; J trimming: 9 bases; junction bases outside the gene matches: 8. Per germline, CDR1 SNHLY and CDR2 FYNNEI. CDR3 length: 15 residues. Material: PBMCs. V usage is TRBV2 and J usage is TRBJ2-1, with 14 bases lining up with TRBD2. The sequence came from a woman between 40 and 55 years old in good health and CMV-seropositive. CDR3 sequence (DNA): TGTGCCAGCATCTACGGACTAGCGGGGGGAGGTGAGCAGTTCTTC. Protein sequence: CASIYGLAGGGEQFF.